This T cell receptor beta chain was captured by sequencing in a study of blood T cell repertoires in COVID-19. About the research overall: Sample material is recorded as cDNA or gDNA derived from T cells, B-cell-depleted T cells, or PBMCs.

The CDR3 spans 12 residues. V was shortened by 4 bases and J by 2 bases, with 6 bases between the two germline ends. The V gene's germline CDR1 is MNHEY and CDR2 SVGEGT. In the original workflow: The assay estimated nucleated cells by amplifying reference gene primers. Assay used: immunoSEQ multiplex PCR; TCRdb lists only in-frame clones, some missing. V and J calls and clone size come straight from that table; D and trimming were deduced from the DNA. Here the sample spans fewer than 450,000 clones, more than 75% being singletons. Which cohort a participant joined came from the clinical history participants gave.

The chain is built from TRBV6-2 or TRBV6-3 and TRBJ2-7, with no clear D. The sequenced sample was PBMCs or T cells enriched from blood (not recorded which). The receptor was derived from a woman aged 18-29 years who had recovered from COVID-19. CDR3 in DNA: TGTGCCAGCAGTTCCGACACCTACGAGCAGTACTTC. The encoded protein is CASSSDTYEQYF.